Shown below are 7 T cell receptor beta chains from a single sample sequenced in a study of identical twins. MiXCR, applied by TCRdb to the 5' RACE reads, yields one record per CDR3 protein. This table has about 1.7 million distinct CDR3 sequences, about 32% appearing once. Sequencing was performed on cord blood. All receptors derive from a newborn girl in good health.

This clonotype has just a few counts. The genes are TRBV12-3 or TRBV12-4 and TRBJ2-1, with 12 bases aligning to TRBD2. J lost 7 bases, V lost 6 bases, and 7 bases had no gene match. The CDR3 loop spans 15 amino acids. CDR3 loop: CASRRLAGALNEQFF. For the CDR3, the DNA is TGTGCCAGCAGACGACTAGCGGGGGCCTTGAATGAGCAGTTCTTC.

This chain links TRBV29-1 with TRBJ2-5, with 8 bases lining up with TRBD2. V was clipped by 3 bases and J by 11 bases; unmatched bases: 17. The germline gives CDR1 SQVTM, CDR2 ANQGSEA. The length of the CDR3 is 15 residues. The CDR3 sequence: CSVEFFSGSGNEQYF. CDR3 nucleotide sequence: TGCAGCGTTGAGTTTTTCAGCGGGAGCGGGAATGAGCAGTACTTC.

The chain couples TRBV6-5 to TRBJ1-1; 8 positions agree with TRBD1. Per germline, CDR1 MNHEY and CDR2 SVGAGI. This CDR3 has 16 residues. After removal of 0 bases from V and 0 bases from J, the junction contained 3 bases not matched to a gene. CDR3 sequence: CASSYSRQGMNTEAFF. Written as DNA, the CDR3 is TGTGCCAGCAGTTACTCTCGACAGGGGATGAACACTGAAGCTTTCTTT.

This chain uses TRBV20-1 with TRBJ2-5; TRBD2 matches at 14 bases. Germline CDR1 DFQATT, CDR2 SNEGSKA (reference sequence). This CDR3 has 17 amino acids. The ends lost 3 bases at V and 0 bases at J; junction bases unmatched: 6. CDR3 nucleotides: TGCAGTGCTAGCTCCGGGACTAGCGGGAGATACCAAGAGACCCAGTACTTC. This sequence encodes CSASSGTSGRYQETQYF.

This clonotype showed up just once. This rearrangement joins TRBV7-8 to TRBJ1-1, with TRBD1 matching 8 bases. Trimming removed 0 bases from V and 7 bases from J; junction bases left unmatched: 7. The CDR3 covers 15 residues. The germline gives CDR1 SGHVS, CDR2 FQNEAQ. In nucleotides, the CDR3 is TGTGCCAGCAGCTTAGCGACCTGGACAGGGCTTGAAGCTTTCTTT. Translated: CASSLATWTGLEAFF.

The rearrangement uses TRBV20-1 and TRBJ2-1; 9 nucleotides align to TRBD1. CDR1 is DFQATT, CDR2 SNEGSKA, per germline (reference sequence). The trim removed 2 bases at V and 8 bases at J, leaving 7 bases unmatched. There are 14 residues in the CDR3. The CDR3: CSARKLQGADEQFF. CDR3 sequence (DNA): TGCAGTGCTAGAAAGTTACAGGGGGCTGATGAGCAGTTCTTC.

This rearrangement joins TRBV19 to TRBJ2-2; 10 nucleotides match TRBD2. Unmatched junction bases numbered 2, after V lost 7 bases and J lost 3 bases. CDR1 LNHDA and CDR2 SQIVND come from the germline V gene (reference sequence). The CDR3 totals 14 residues. The CDR3: CASTSGGYTGELFF. Here the CDR3 DNA reads TGTGCCAGTACTAGCGGGGGTTACACCGGGGAGCTGTTTTTT.